This T cell receptor (beta chain) is from a study of cytomegalovirus exposure and HLA in healthy donors (dated by TCRdb to the late 2010s). Context from the whole study: The 666 repertoires of the first cohort and the 110 or so validation repertoires were produced on the same platform, according to a later analysis. The study aimed to test whether signatures of past pathogen exposure could be identified by cataloging public T cell receptors. Along with the roughly 670-subject first cohort, a separate validation cohort of over a hundred different subjects was used. To predict cytomegalovirus infection status, the study brought together high-throughput TCR immunosequencing, statistical association of individual TCRs with disease status, and machine learning. What the study reported, not specific to this receptor: In the study, about 150 TCR beta chains were listed as associated with cytomegalovirus. The authors suggested that the approach could potentially be extended to other disease states and immunological phenotypes. Three of the identified cytomegalovirus-associated TCR beta chains were confirmed in vitro to be specific for cytomegalovirus antigens. Of the cluster scores, 90% to 95% were above 0 in a later analysis, which found that TCRs clustered in the first cohort also tended to co-occur in the roughly 130 validation repertoires. All 120 or so repertoires were used to score co-occurrence in the validation cohort in a later analysis, because that analysis had no HLA typing for the cohort. While some public TCRs were present in many individuals, most TCR sequences turned up only very rarely across donors. The classifier was reported to diagnose cytomegalovirus status with high specificity and sensitivity in both the original cohort and the validation cohort.

Library creation used the immunoSEQ multiplex PCR assay. The original pipeline was this. A statistical classification framework was built to diagnose cytomegalovirus status from the catalog of TCR beta chain sequences. This is the immuneACCESS table as TCRdb keeps it, with only in-frame sequences that have V and J called. A part of the clones is gone; compared with another copy, unresolved V genes explain less than half, and the rest is unexplained. V and J calls and clone size are those listed in that table; D and trimming were worked out from the DNA. The sample profile shows more than 130,000 clones; 85% to 90% of them were found once. The ten biggest clones cover 6.5% to 8.5% of the sample. Spanning cysteine to phenylalanine, the CDR3 consists of 15 amino acids. Left in the record is the CDR3 DNA by itself, 45 bases read in frame from the first base. Here V drops 7 bases and J drops 2 bases, and the junction holds 8 bases not matched to any gene. According to the germline V gene, CDR1 reads MDHEN and CDR2 reads SYDVKM.

As to this clone: Its cognate antigen has yet to be identified. No base quality values were provided; no much bigger clone lies one nucleotide off.

The donors were included in the validation cohort of some 120 subjects, a group kept apart from the roughly 680-subject first cohort. The rearrangement combines TRBV28 with TRBJ2-7, with 10 bases aligning to TRBD1. The material sequenced was PBMCs. The sequence derives from a woman aged 18 to 35 in good health and CMV-seropositive. The DNA sequence reads TGTGCCAGCACCACTCCCGGGACAGGGGCCTACGAGCAGTACTTC. Translated, this is CASTTPGTGAYEQYF.